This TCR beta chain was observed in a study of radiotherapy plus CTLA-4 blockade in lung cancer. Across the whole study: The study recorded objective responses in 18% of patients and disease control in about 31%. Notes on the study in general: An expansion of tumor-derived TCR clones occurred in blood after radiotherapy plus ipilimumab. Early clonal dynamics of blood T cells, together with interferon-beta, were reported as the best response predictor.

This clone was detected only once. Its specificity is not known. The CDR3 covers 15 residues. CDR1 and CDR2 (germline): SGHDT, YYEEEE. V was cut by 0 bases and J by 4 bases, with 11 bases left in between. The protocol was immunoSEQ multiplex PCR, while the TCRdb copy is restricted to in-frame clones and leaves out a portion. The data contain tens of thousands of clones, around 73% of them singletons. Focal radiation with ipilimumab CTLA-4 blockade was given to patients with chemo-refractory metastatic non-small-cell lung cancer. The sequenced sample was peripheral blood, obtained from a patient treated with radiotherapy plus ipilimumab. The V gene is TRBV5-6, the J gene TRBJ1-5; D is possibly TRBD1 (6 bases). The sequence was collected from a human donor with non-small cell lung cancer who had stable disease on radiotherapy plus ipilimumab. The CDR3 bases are TGTGCCAGCAGCTTGGGGGGGGCGCAGAATCAGCCCCAGCATTTT. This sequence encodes CASSLGGAQNQPQHF.